The clone carrying this TCR beta chain appeared a few times. Antigen: not known. Investigators took around 10 milliliters of peripheral blood from every donor. The sample belongs to a study of blood T cells in healthy people across ages. Study-level findings and limits: Since the PBMCs were unsorted, naive and antigen-experienced cells could not be conclusively compared.

Germline assignment: CDR1 DFQATT and CDR2 SNEGSKA (reference sequence). The CDR3 loop spans 13 amino acids. The V end lost 4 bases, the J end lost 2 bases, and 9 bases lay between the germline ends. PCR was performed a second time for 7 to 11 cycles using a sample-barcoded 5' primer and a J-beta primer mix. Every individual sample yielded 2.5 million or more paired-end reads (each containing CDR3). Each CDR3 protein is one row after TCRdb ran MiXCR on the 5' RACE reads. This sample has a few hundred thousand distinct CDR3 sequences, with about 26% found just once. The sequencing input was blood. The J gene is TRBJ2-4, the V gene TRBV20-1, with a weak D call TRBD1 (6 bases). The origin of this receptor is a woman in her seventies in good health. Here the CDR3 DNA reads TGCAGTGCTACAGGGGCTTCCAAAAACATTCAGTACTTC. It is translated as CSATGASKNIQYF.